Presented here are 16 T cell receptor beta chains from one specimen sequenced in a study of blood T cell repertoires in COVID-19. TCRdb keeps only in-frame clones here, not all; method: immunoSEQ multiplex PCR. The table has about 350,000 clones, less than 90% seen once. Sequencing used PBMCs or T cells enriched from blood (not recorded which). These receptors all come from a woman in her twenties or thirties who had recovered from COVID-19.

The gene calls are TRBV6-5 and TRBJ1-1, with 9 bases matching TRBD1. V lost 5 bases, J lost 11 bases, and 6 bases stayed unmatched. Germline V gives CDR1 MNHEY, CDR2 SVGAGI. There are 12 residues in the CDR3. CDR3 amino acids: CASSRDRDAAFF. As DNA, the CDR3 is TGTGCCAGCAGTCGGGACAGGGACGCGGCTTTCTTT.

The V and J genes are TRBV24-1 and TRBJ1-2; D remains unclear. The CDR3 runs 13 residues. Trimming stripped 9 bases from V and 8 bases from J, with 18 bases between. CDR1 is KGHDR and CDR2 is SFDVKD in the germline V gene. The CDR3 DNA reads as TGTGCCACCTCCGGACGGGAATTAGGCGGCTACACCTTC. It is translated as CATSGRELGGYTF.

The V call is TRBV28, the J call TRBJ2-3; 10 positions agree with TRBD1. The CDR3 extends over 17 amino acids. The germline CDR1 and CDR2 sequences are MDHEN and SYDVKM. J lost 0 bases, V lost 2 bases, and 5 bases had no gene match. The CDR3 reads CASSLPRTGGSTDTQYF. The CDR3, as DNA: TGTGCCAGCAGTTTACCCAGGACAGGGGGAAGCACAGATACGCAGTATTTT.

The DNA of the CDR3 is TGTGCCAGCAGCTTAGCCAGGGGTGACTATGGCTACACCTTC. This codes for CASSLARGDYGYTF. The genes are TRBV7-8 and TRBJ1-2; D perhaps matches TRBD1 (6 bases). The CDR3 totals 14 residues. Trimming shortened V by 0 bases and J by 3 bases, and 8 bases separated the two germline ends. The germline gives CDR1 SGHVS, CDR2 FQNEAQ.

The rearrangement uses TRBV9 and TRBJ1-4, with 10 bases that match TRBD1. Germline-derived CDR1 and CDR2 are SGDLS and YYNGEE. V trimming: 3 bases; J trimming: 7 bases; junction bases outside the gene matches: 6. The CDR3 consists of 15 residues. CDR3 nucleotides: TGTGCCAGCAGCGCCGGTGGACAGGGGGGTGAAAAACTGTTTTTT. It encodes CASSAGGQGGEKLFF.

This chain connects TRBV19 to TRBJ2-1, with TRBD1 matching over 7 bases. V trimming: 5 bases; J trimming: 6 bases; junction bases outside the gene matches: 4. The length of the CDR3 is 13 residues. Germline V gene lookup returns CDR1 LNHDA and CDR2 SQIVND (reference sequence). In nucleotides, the CDR3 is TGTGCCAGTAGTCCCACAGGGGTCAATGAGCAGTTCTTC. It codes for CASSPTGVNEQFF.

The V gene is TRBV7-9, the J gene TRBJ2-7; 7 bases agree with TRBD1. V shed 1 base, J shed 4 bases, and the junction held 10 bases outside the gene matches. This CDR3 region has 16 residues. Germline lookup yields CDR1 SEHNR and CDR2 FQNEAQ (reference sequence). The CDR3 spells CASSLGQGISAYEQYF. CDR3 coding DNA: TGTGCCAGCAGCTTAGGACAGGGTATTTCGGCTTACGAGCAGTACTTC.

This sequence joins TRBV21-1 and TRBJ2-1; the table calls TRBD2, which could not be checked here. TRBV21-1 is flagged as a pseudogene. CDR3 length equals 13 residues. The CDR3: CASSFFGVGEQFF. As DNA, the CDR3 is TGTGCCAGCAGCTTCTTCGGGGTAGGTGAGCAGTTCTTC.

The rearrangement uses TRBV23-1 and TRBJ1-5; 10 bases agree with TRBD1. TRBV23-1 is classed as an ORF, of uncertain function. The CDR3 sequence is 16 residues long. V dropped 3 bases and J dropped 7; count of bases not matched to a gene: 9. CDR3: CASSQADRGGWQPQHF. CDR3 nucleotides: TGCGCCAGCAGTCAGGCGGACAGGGGGGGATGGCAGCCCCAGCATTTT.

As to this clone: This same CDR3 is encoded by further DNA sequences in the sample. J is TRBJ1-2 and V is TRBV19; 7 bases match TRBD1. CDR1 and CDR2 from the germline V gene are LNHDA and SQIVND (reference sequence). There are 13 residues in the CDR3. V lost 4 bases to trimming and J lost 2 bases; unmatched junction nucleotides: 1. CDR3 nucleotide sequence: TGTGCCAGTAGTAGGGGACAGAACTATGGCTACACCTTC. It is translated as CASSRGQNYGYTF. The full variable domain, with the rest looked up from reference TRBV19 and TRBJ1-2, is DGGITQSPKYLFRKEGQNVTLSCEQNLNHDAMYWYRQDPGQGLRLIYYSQIVNDFQKGDIAEGYSVSREKKESFPLTVTSAQKNPTAFYLCASSRGQNYGYTFGSGTRLTVV.

The rearrangement uses TRBV19 and TRBJ1-1; 8 bases are shared with TRBD1. The CDR3 runs 14 residues. The junction had 6 bases not matched to a gene; V was cut back by 6 bases and J by 3 bases. Germline lookup yields CDR1 LNHDA and CDR2 SQIVND (reference sequence). CDR3 sequence: CASRLRGRDTEAFF. The CDR3 nucleotides are TGTGCCAGTAGGCTCAGGGGGCGGGACACTGAAGCTTTCTTT.

The rearrangement uses TRBV29-1 and TRBJ1-2, with a weak D call TRBD1 (6 bases). This CDR3 spans 11 amino acids. V shed 5 bases and J shed 8 bases, with 12 bases lying between them. CDR1 is SQVTM, CDR2 ANQGSEA, per germline. The CDR3 spells CSVQGIVGYTF. The CDR3 DNA reads as TGCAGCGTTCAGGGGATAGTAGGCTACACCTTC. The full variable domain, completed using reference TRBV29-1 and TRBJ1-2, is SAVISQKPSRDICQRGTSLTIQCQVDSQVTMMFWYRQQPGQSLTLIATANQGSEATYESGFVIDKFPISRPNLTFSTLTVSNMSPEDSSIYLCSVQGIVGYTFGSGTRLTVV.

This clone was observed a handful of times. This chain uses TRBV15 with TRBJ1-2; TRBD1 might be the D (6 bases). The CDR3 extends over 13 amino acids. CDR1 is LNHNV, CDR2 YYDKDF, per germline (reference sequence). V was pared by 3 bases and J by 6 bases, with 11 bases between. CDR3 in amino acids: CATSSWTVDGYTF. The CDR3 DNA is TGTGCCACCAGCAGTTGGACAGTGGATGGCTACACCTTC. Full variable domain (remainder filled in from reference TRBV15 and TRBJ1-2): DAMVIQNPRYQVTQFGKPVTLSCSQTLNHNVMYWYQQKSSQAPKLLFHYYDKDFNNEADTPDNFQSRRPNTSFCFLDIRSPGLGDTAMYLCATSSWTVDGYTFGSGTRLTVV.

The chain combines TRBV10-1 with TRBJ1-1; D is possibly TRBD1 (6 bases). The CDR3 runs to 13 residues. Trimming left V 8 bases short and J 3 bases short, with 13 bases between. Germline lookup yields CDR1 WNHNN and CDR2 SYGVQD (reference sequence). As DNA, the CDR3 is TGCGCCAGCCGCAGGGGCACGGACACTGAAGCTTTCTTT. Protein product: CASRRGTDTEAFF.

The rearrangement joins TRBV6-2 or TRBV6-3 to TRBJ1-6; 10 positions agree with TRBD1. The trim removed 5 bases at V and 10 bases at J, leaving 8 bases unmatched. CDR1 is MNHEY, CDR2 SVGEGT, per germline. This CDR3 region has 15 residues. The CDR3 region is CASSRMGQGSSPLHF. CDR3 nucleotide sequence: TGTGCCAGCAGTCGTATGGGACAGGGGAGCTCACCCCTCCACTTT.

The rearrangement links TRBV7-9 to TRBJ2-7; D not resolved. The CDR3 contains 14 residues. Trimming cost V 1 base and J 6 bases, with 13 bases left between them. Germline assignment: CDR1 SEHNR and CDR2 FQNEAQ (reference sequence). CDR3 amino acids: CASSLGGSSVEQYF. The DNA for the CDR3 is TGTGCCAGCAGCTTAGGTGGTAGCTCGGTCGAGCAGTACTTC.